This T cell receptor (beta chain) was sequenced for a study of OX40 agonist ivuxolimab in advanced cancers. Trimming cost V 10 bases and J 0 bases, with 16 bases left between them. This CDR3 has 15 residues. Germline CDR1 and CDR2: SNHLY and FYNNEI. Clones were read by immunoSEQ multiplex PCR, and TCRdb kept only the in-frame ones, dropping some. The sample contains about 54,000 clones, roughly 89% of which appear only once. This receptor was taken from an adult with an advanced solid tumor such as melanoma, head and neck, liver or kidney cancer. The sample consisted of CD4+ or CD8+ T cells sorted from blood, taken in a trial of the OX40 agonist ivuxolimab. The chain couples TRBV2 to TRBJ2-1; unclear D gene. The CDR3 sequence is CATSATRSSYNEQFF. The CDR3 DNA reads TGTGCCACCTCGGCTACAAGGAGCTCCTACAATGAGCAGTTCTTC.